These 25 T cell receptor beta chains originate from one sample sequenced in a study of T cells after yellow fever vaccination (dated by TCRdb to about 2019). Libraries were built with 5' RACE. For sequencing, an Illumina HiSeq 2500 was employed. TCRdb reran the public reads through fastp at Q25 and MiXCR, keeping productive beta chains. Each CDR3 protein appears once, grouped with its most common genes and DNA. Counted in this sample were a few hundred thousand distinct CDR3 sequences; over 5% of them appeared once. The ten top clones hold approximately 15% of the sample. The treatment or condition label of this sample denotes: live attenuated yellow fever vaccine strain. This specimen was PBMCs, taken 5 days after the yellow fever booster vaccination. These receptors originate from a man aged 25-45 years who received the YFV17D yellow fever vaccine.

The chain joins TRBV5-6 to TRBJ2-1; D gene uncertain. The germline V gene has CDR1 SGHDT and CDR2 YYEEEE. The length of the CDR3 is 13 residues. The germline V and J ends were trimmed by 2 bases and 15 bases, with 18 bases remaining between them. The CDR3 protein is CASSFQSEPIPFF. The CDR3, as DNA: TGTGCCAGCAGCTTCCAAAGCGAGCCAATTCCGTTCTTC.

This clonotype has just a few counts. The chain joins TRBV25-1 to TRBJ2-1; D is unclear. Trimming removed 4 bases at V and 4 bases at J, with 8 bases between. This CDR3 comprises 13 residues. Germline-derived CDR1 and CDR2 are MGHDK and SYGVNS. The CDR3 sequence is CASSADRYNEQFF. In nucleotides, the CDR3 is TGTGCCAGCAGTGCCGACCGATACAATGAGCAGTTCTTC.

This CDR3 is CASSLAGRTAGAGQYF. The CDR3, as DNA: TGCGCCAGCAGCTTGGCAGGGAGGACAGCTGGGGCGGGGCAGTACTTC. The gene calls are TRBV5-1 and TRBJ2-7; D may match TRBD1 or TRBD2 (6 bases each). From germline, CDR1 is SGHRS and CDR2 YFSETQ. This CDR3 contains 16 residues. V was trimmed by 0 bases and J by 9 bases, leaving 22 bases between them.

This clonotype was seen ten or more times. This chain links TRBV5-1 with TRBJ2-1; 8 bases are a match to TRBD2. Per germline, CDR1 SGHRS and CDR2 YFSETQ. V was clipped by 3 bases and J by 9 bases; unmatched bases: 11. The CDR3 covers 15 residues. The CDR3 bases are TGCGCCAGCAGCTCCTCTCCAGCGGGAGAGGGTGAGCAGTTCTTC. Its protein product is CASSSSPAGEGEQFF. Full variable domain (remainder filled in from reference TRBV5-1 and TRBJ2-1): KAGVTQTPRYLIKTRGQQVTLSCSPISGHRSVSWYQQTPGQGLQFLFEYFSETQRNKGNFPGRFSGRQFSNSRSEMNVSTLELGDSALYLCASSSSPAGEGEQFFGPGTRLTVL.

This clonotype was observed many times. The CDR3 nucleotides are TGTGCCAGCAGAGACCGGGACAGGGAGCCAGATACGCAGTATTTT. As protein: CASRDRDREPDTQYF. This chain joins TRBV12-3 or TRBV12-4 and TRBJ2-3, with 9 bases fitting TRBD1. The CDR3 contains 15 residues. With 6 bases clipped from V and 4 bases from J, the junction kept 8 bases outside the gene matches.

This clonotype has a handful of counts. This rearrangement joins TRBV7-2 to TRBJ2-7; TRBD1 is a possible D gene (8 bases). CDR1 SGHTA and CDR2 FQGNSA come from the germline V gene. The CDR3 length is 15 residues. The V and J ends lost 5 bases and 5 bases respectively, with 19 bases between them. CDR3 sequence: CASSTSGTGPHEQYF. CDR3 nucleotides: TGTGCCAGCAGCACCAGCGGGACAGGACCCCACGAGCAGTACTTC.

This clonotype turned up a few times. The chain employs TRBV25-1 and TRBJ2-5, with a weak D call TRBD2 (5 bases). The germline V and J ends were trimmed by 7 bases and 5 bases, with 8 bases remaining between them. The germline CDR1 and CDR2 sequences are MGHDK and SYGVNS. This CDR3 contains 11 residues. CDR3 loop: CASNVAETQYF. In DNA, the CDR3 is TGTGCCAGCAATGTAGCGGAGACCCAGTACTTC.

V and J are TRBV5-1 and TRBJ1-2; perhaps TRBD1 as D (6 bases). This CDR3 contains 13 residues. The germline V gene has CDR1 SGHRS and CDR2 YFSETQ. Trimming shortened V by 4 bases and J by 6 bases, and 13 bases separated the two germline ends. CDR3 region: CASSPTTGHGYTF. The CDR3 region has the DNA TGCGCCAGCAGCCCCACCACAGGGCATGGCTACACCTTC.

This clonotype was seen ten or more times. V is TRBV20-1 and J is TRBJ2-3; 7 bases line up with TRBD1. Germline-derived CDR1 and CDR2 are DFQATT and SNEGSKA (reference sequence). The CDR3 covers 15 residues. J was trimmed by 5 bases and V by 3 bases; bases with no gene match: 11. The CDR3 bases are TGCAGTGCTAGGGTGGCAGGGGGACCAAGAGATACGCAGTATTTT. Protein: CSARVAGGPRDTQYF.

This clonotype was seen at least ten times. The CDR3, as DNA: TGCGCCAGCAGCTTGTCAGGCCAGGGTGGCACCGGGGAGCTGTTTTTT. The encoded protein is CASSLSGQGGTGELFF. The rearrangement uses TRBV5-1 and TRBJ2-2, with a possible D match to TRBD1 (5 bases). Trimming stripped 1 base from V and 4 bases from J, with 14 bases between. The CDR3 totals 16 residues. The germline gives CDR1 SGHRS, CDR2 YFSETQ.

Many counts were recorded for this clonotype. The CDR3 protein is CATGQGWEQFF. The CDR3 DNA sequence: TGTGCCACCGGACAGGGCTGGGAGCAGTTCTTC. The V gene is TRBV7-2, the J gene TRBJ2-1; TRBD1 aligns across 8 bases. Per the germline V gene, CDR1 is SGHTA and CDR2 is FQGNSA. This CDR3 region has 11 residues. Unmatched junction bases numbered 6, after V lost 10 bases and J lost 10 bases.

This clonotype came up many times. The V and J genes are TRBV5-1 and TRBJ2-2; weak D call: TRBD2 (6 bases). The germline CDR1 and CDR2 sequences are SGHRS and YFSETQ. The V gene lost 1 base and the J gene lost 5 bases, with 9 bases spanning the gap. The CDR3 has 14 amino acids. The CDR3 reads CASSLPSETGELFF. The CDR3 DNA is TGCGCCAGCAGCTTGCCTAGCGAGACCGGGGAGCTGTTTTTT.

This clonotype appeared many times. J is TRBJ2-4 and V is TRBV20-1, with 9 positions matching TRBD2. The V gene end was trimmed by 0 bases and the J gene end by 4 bases; junction bases not matched to a gene: 7. Germline CDR1 DFQATT, CDR2 SNEGSKA (reference sequence). CDR3 length equals 16 residues. CDR3 in DNA: TGCAGTGCTAGAGATGGCGGGAGGGCTATAAAAAACATTCAGTACTTC. Protein product: CSARDGGRAIKNIQYF.

Ten or more counts support this clonotype. The CDR3 is CAKTGLLGTQPQHF. In DNA form, the CDR3 reads TGTGCCAAGACAGGACTACTCGGCACTCAGCCCCAGCATTTT. The chain combines TRBV10-3 with TRBJ1-5, with a tentative D call TRBD1 (6 bases). The V gene lost 10 bases and the J gene lost 6 bases, with 19 bases spanning the gap. The CDR3 loop spans 14 amino acids. CDR1 ENHRY and CDR2 SYGVKD come from the germline V gene.

The CDR3 loop reads CASSPTSGPYEQYF. CDR3 sequence (DNA): TGTGCCAGCAGTCCGACTAGCGGGCCCTACGAGCAGTACTTC. The V gene is TRBV12-3 or TRBV12-4, the J gene TRBJ2-7; TRBD2 matches 10 bases. The CDR3 runs 14 residues. The V and J ends lost 5 bases and 2 bases, in that order; junction bases with no gene match: 3.

The chain's CDR3 is CASSQDFGLSGGPFDTGELFF. The CDR3 bases are TGTGCCAGCAGCCAAGACTTCGGACTATCGGGAGGGCCTTTTGACACCGGGGAGCTGTTTTTT. This chain uses TRBV14 with TRBJ2-2; 8 bases agree with TRBD2. This CDR3 contains 21 residues. Germline CDR1 is SGHDN and CDR2 is FVKESK. V lost 0 bases to trimming and J lost 3 bases; unmatched junction nucleotides: 18.

This clonotype has only a few counts. This chain uses TRBV20-1 with TRBJ2-3; TRBD2 matches 8 bases. This CDR3 is 17 amino acids long. V lost 6 bases to trimming and J lost 1 base; unmatched junction nucleotides: 15. CDR1 is DFQATT, CDR2 SNEGSKA, per germline (reference sequence). CDR3 in DNA: TGCAGTGCCCCCGGGACTAGGATGGATTGGCGCACAGATACGCAGTATTTT. This codes for CSAPGTRMDWRTDTQYF.

This clonotype was counted ten times or more. The genes are TRBV7-2 and TRBJ1-6; the D is unclear. V shed 4 bases and J shed 0 bases, with 7 bases lying between them. This CDR3 has 15 residues. Germline V CDR1 and CDR2: SGHTA, FQGNSA. The CDR3 reads CASSSSSSYNSPLHF. In nucleotides, the CDR3 is TGTGCCAGCAGCTCGTCGAGCTCCTATAATTCACCCCTCCACTTT.

J is TRBJ1-5 and V is TRBV28, with 9 nucleotides matching TRBD1. Germline V CDR1 and CDR2: MDHEN, SYDVKM. The CDR3 is made up of 12 amino acids. The V segment lost 7 bases and the J segment 8 bases; nucleotides outside the gene matches: 3. CDR3 sequence (DNA): TGTGCCAGCATTGGACAGGGGAAGCCCCAGCATTTT. It translates to CASIGQGKPQHF. Using reference TRBV28 and TRBJ1-5 for the parts outside the CDR3, the full variable domain is DVKVTQSSRYLVKRTGEKVFLECVQDMDHENMFWYRQDPGLGLRLIYFSYDVKMKEKGDIPEGYSVSREKKERFSLILESASTNQTSMYLCASIGQGKPQHFGDGTRLSIL.

In its sample, this clonotype was seen a few times. The chain carries TRBV19 and TRBJ2-3; D is possibly TRBD2 (6 bases). Germline CDR1 LNHDA, CDR2 SQIVND (reference sequence). This CDR3 region has 14 residues. V was trimmed by 5 bases and J by 2 bases, leaving 11 bases between them. In DNA form, the CDR3 reads TGTGCCAGTAGTCGGCGCGGGGTCACAGATACGCAGTATTTT. Encoded protein: CASSRRGVTDTQYF.

This clonotype was recorded a few times. The chain has TRBV20-1 and TRBJ2-4, with 9 bases identical to TRBD1. CDR1 and CDR2 (germline): DFQATT, SNEGSKA (reference sequence). CDR3 length: 14 amino acids. With 6 bases clipped from V and 6 bases from J, the junction kept 9 bases outside the gene matches. The CDR3 DNA follows: TGCAGTGCGGACAACAGGGGGCTGGGAAACATTCAGTACTTC. It is translated as CSADNRGLGNIQYF.

In this sample, this clonotype turned up a few times. The chain has TRBV7-6 and TRBJ2-3; 13 positions agree with TRBD2. Germline CDR1 is SGHVS and CDR2 is FNYEAQ. V lost 4 bases and J lost 4; bases outside the gene matches: 2. The length of the CDR3 is 15 residues. CDR3 residues: CASSYGLAGADTQYF. CDR3 coding DNA: TGTGCCAGCAGCTACGGACTAGCGGGAGCAGATACGCAGTATTTT.

This clonotype was counted many times. The chain links TRBV25-1 to TRBJ2-2; 7 positions agree with TRBD1. This CDR3 region has 15 residues. J lost 0 bases, V lost 6 bases, and 4 bases had no gene match. Germline-derived CDR1 and CDR2 are MGHDK and SYGVNS. The CDR3 bases are TGTGCCAGCAGCCGACAGGGACCGAACACCGGGGAGCTGTTTTTT. Its translation: CASSRQGPNTGELFF.

The J gene is TRBJ1-1, the V gene TRBV3-1, with 8 bases matching TRBD1. CDR1 LGHDT and CDR2 YNNKEL come from the germline V gene (reference sequence). The CDR3 has 17 amino acids. V shed 5 bases and J 1 base; nucleotides not matched to a gene: 12. The CDR3 DNA is TGTGCCAGCAGCATCCAGAGACAGGGGTTAAGGAACACTGAAGCTTTCTTT. This translates into CASSIQRQGLRNTEAFF.

In this sample, this clonotype turned up many times. The V and J genes are TRBV5-1 and TRBJ2-7; tentatively, D is TRBD1 (6 bases). This CDR3 comprises 14 residues. Germline CDR1 and CDR2: SGHRS and YFSETQ. The V and J ends lost 6 bases and 7 bases respectively, with 20 bases between them. CDR3 in DNA: TGCGCCAGCACCGACAGAACAGGGCAGGGTGAGCAGTACTTC. Translated, it gives CASTDRTGQGEQYF. The entire variable domain, with the rest obtained from reference TRBV5-1 and TRBJ2-7, is as follows: KAGVTQTPRYLIKTRGQQVTLSCSPISGHRSVSWYQQTPGQGLQFLFEYFSETQRNKGNFPGRFSGRQFSNSRSEMNVSTLELGDSALYLCASTDRTGQGEQYFGPGTRLTVT.